This TCR beta chain is drawn from a study of OX40 agonist ivuxolimab in advanced cancers. Regarding the study as a whole: Averaged across samples, CD8+ T cells carried more expanded clones than CD4+ did. The study found among the lowest clonal expansion in partial responders at 0.1-3.0 mg/kg. The study observed clonal expansion of CD4+ and CD8+ blood T cells by week 6 at 0.1 to 3.0 mg/kg.

On this clone itself: Its antigen is currently unknown.

V lost 3 bases to trimming and J lost 2 bases, with 9 bases between them. The germline V gene has CDR1 ENHRY and CDR2 SYGVKD. This CDR3 is built from 14 residues. Some clones are missing from TCRdb's copy, which holds only in-frame ones; the method was immunoSEQ multiplex PCR. The sample carries under 80,000 clones, more than 75% recorded once. V gene TRBV10-3 combines with J gene TRBJ2-3; D uncertain. This receptor was taken from an adult with an advanced solid tumor such as melanoma, head and neck, liver or kidney cancer. The sample here was CD4+ or CD8+ T cells sorted from blood, taken in a trial of the OX40 agonist ivuxolimab. This CDR3 reads CAISEGRVTDTQYF. For the CDR3, the DNA is TGTGCCATCAGTGAAGGGCGAGTCACAGATACGCAGTATTTT.